Sequencing of this TCR beta chain was carried out in a study of response to subunit inactivated influenza vaccine. Findings and limits, study-wide: Authors suggested seasonal influenza vaccinations each recruit few new T cells.

There are many counts of this clonotype. Its antigen remains unknown. The CDR3 is 14 amino acids. Germline V CDR1 and CDR2: GTSNPN, SVGIG (reference sequence). V shed 4 bases and J shed 0 bases, with 10 bases lying between them. One entry per CDR3 protein results from TCRdb running MiXCR on the RT-PCR reads. The data contain about 530,000 distinct CDR3 sequences, about 11% of them seen just once; the ten biggest clones take up about 10%. This chain joins TRBV30 and TRBJ1-5, with a possible D match to TRBD1 (5 bases). Sequences were derived from PBMCs from blood, sampled on the day of vaccination. The receptor was isolated from a man in his fifties or sixties who received an inactivated influenza vaccine. This CDR3 is CAWTGTGSNQPQHF. CDR3 DNA sequence: TGTGCCTGGACTGGGACCGGTAGCAATCAGCCCCAGCATTTT. Variable domain in full (rest from reference TRBV30 and TRBJ1-5): SQTIHQWPATLVQPVGSPLSLECTVEGTSNPNLYWYRQAAGRGLQLLFYSVGIGQISSEVPQNLSASRPQDRQFILSSKKLLLSDSGFYLCAWTGTGSNQPQHFGDGTRLSIL.